Shown below are 15 T cell receptor beta chains from a single sample sequenced in a study of blood T cell repertoires in COVID-19. The protocol was immunoSEQ multiplex PCR, while the TCRdb copy is restricted to in-frame clones and leaves out a portion. The table has 280,000 or so clones, about 89% seen once. Sequencing was performed on peripheral blood. These receptors all come from a woman in her sixties or seventies with acute or convalescent COVID-19.

The J gene is TRBJ1-4, the V gene TRBV5-1; 11 bases are a match to TRBD1. The CDR3 spans 15 residues. From germline, CDR1 is SGHRS and CDR2 YFSETQ. V trimming: 0 bases; J trimming: 7 bases; junction bases outside the gene matches: 2. The CDR3 DNA sequence: TGCGCCAGCAGCTTGGATGGGACAGGGGGTGAAAAACTGTTTTTT. Encoded protein: CASSLDGTGGEKLFF. The full variable domain, with the rest looked up from reference TRBV5-1 and TRBJ1-4, is KAGVTQTPRYLIKTRGQQVTLSCSPISGHRSVSWYQQTPGQGLQFLFEYFSETQRNKGNFPGRFSGRQFSNSRSEMNVSTLELGDSALYLCASSLDGTGGEKLFFGSGTQLSVL.

The chain has TRBV7-3 and TRBJ2-1, with 10 bases fitting TRBD2. This CDR3 contains 16 residues. Per the germline V gene, CDR1 is SGHTA and CDR2 is FQGTGA. The junction had 8 bases not matched to a gene; V was cut back by 5 bases and J by 4 bases. DNA of the CDR3: TGTGCCAGCAGCCCCTGGAGCGGGAGGGAGTACAATGAGCAGTTCTTC. Its translation is CASSPWSGREYNEQFF.

The genes are TRBV21-1 and TRBJ2-1; whether TRBD2, the table's D call, matches the DNA was not checked. TRBV21-1 is designated a pseudogene. The length of the CDR3 is 15 residues. The CDR3 is CASSNDGLARDEQFF. DNA of the CDR3: TGTGCCAGCAGCAACGATGGACTTGCGAGGGATGAGCAGTTCTTC.

The rearrangement uses TRBV19 and TRBJ1-2, with D perhaps matching TRBD1 (5 bases). The CDR3 is made up of 15 amino acids. Germline CDR1 is LNHDA and CDR2 is SQIVND (reference sequence). Trimming shortened V by 4 bases and J by 4 bases, and 16 bases separated the two germline ends. The CDR3, as DNA: TGTGCCAGTAGTACCGCCGACAGTATCCTCTATGGCTACACCTTC. Residues: CASSTADSILYGYTF.

V is TRBV9 and J is TRBJ1-2; tentatively, D is TRBD1 (6 bases). Germline CDR1 is SGDLS and CDR2 is YYNGEE. Trimming removed 0 bases from V and 5 bases from J, with 14 bases in between. The length of the CDR3 is 15 residues. This CDR3 reads CASSVEAGAMYGYTF. DNA for the CDR3: TGTGCCAGCAGCGTAGAGGCAGGGGCGATGTATGGCTACACCTTC.

CDR3 coding DNA: TGTGCCAGCAGCTTATACGGGGGGTCGACTAATGAAAAACTGTTTTTT. Protein: CASSLYGGSTNEKLFF. The rearrangement joins TRBV7-6 to TRBJ1-4, with D maybe TRBD1 (5 bases). The CDR3 runs to 16 residues. Germline CDR1 SGHVS, CDR2 FNYEAQ. V was trimmed by 2 bases and J by 2 bases, leaving 12 bases between them.

The V gene is TRBV23-1, the J gene TRBJ2-3, with 8 nucleotides matching TRBD1. TRBV23-1 is placed among ORFs of uncertain function. CDR3 size: 15 residues. The V and J ends lost 4 bases and 1 base, in that order; junction bases with no gene match: 4. The CDR3 nucleotides are TGCGCCAGCAGTCGGGCAGGGGGCGGCACAGATACGCAGTATTTT. Amino acid sequence: CASSRAGGGTDTQYF.

The gene calls are TRBV27 and TRBJ2-5; TRBD1 agrees at 8 bases. Germline-derived CDR1 and CDR2 are MNHEY and SMNVEV (reference sequence). V was pared by 6 bases and J by 3 bases, with 18 bases of the junction left unmatched. The CDR3 spans 18 residues. CDR3 coding DNA: TGTGCCAGCAGCCCGACAATTTCGACAGGGGACGGGGAAGAGACCCAGTACTTC. It is translated as CASSPTISTGDGEETQYF.

This chain links TRBV7-9 with TRBJ1-4, with TRBD1 matching over 8 bases. Per the germline V gene, CDR1 is SEHNR and CDR2 is FQNEAQ (reference sequence). The CDR3 length is 15 residues. V dropped 5 bases and J dropped 5; count of bases not matched to a gene: 7. For the CDR3, the DNA is TGTGCCAGCAGCCCAGGACAGGGACCGAATGAAAAACTGTTTTTT. Translating gives CASSPGQGPNEKLFF.

The chain employs TRBV7-2 and TRBJ1-4; D remains unclear. The germline V and J ends were trimmed by 4 bases and 0 bases, with 9 bases remaining between them. This CDR3 is built from 15 residues. CDR1 SGHTA and CDR2 FQGNSA come from the germline V gene. In DNA, the CDR3 is TGTGCCAGCAGCTATAGCCTTGCAACTAATGAAAAACTGTTTTTT. Encoded protein: CASSYSLATNEKLFF.

The chain couples TRBV13 to TRBJ2-7; the match to TRBD1 covers 12 bases. This CDR3 comprises 14 residues. Germline loops: CDR1 PRHDT, CDR2 FYEKMQ (reference sequence). Trimming cost V 5 bases and J 5 bases; bases outside gene matches: 4. The CDR3: CASSGDRGPNEQYF. For the CDR3, the DNA is TGTGCCAGCAGCGGGGACAGGGGGCCAAACGAGCAGTACTTC.

This chain connects TRBV10-3 to TRBJ2-7; 9 positions agree with TRBD1. With 2 bases clipped from V and 0 bases from J, the junction kept 5 bases outside the gene matches. The CDR3 sequence is 16 residues long. Germline lookup yields CDR1 ENHRY and CDR2 SYGVKD. The CDR3 sequence is CAISEDQTGGSYEQYF. The CDR3 DNA is TGTGCCATCAGTGAGGATCAGACAGGGGGCTCCTACGAGCAGTACTTC.

The chain links TRBV7-9 to TRBJ2-2; D not certain. The CDR3 consists of 14 residues. Germline CDR1 SEHNR, CDR2 FQNEAQ (reference sequence). Between the trimmed V and J ends, which lost 7 bases and 8 bases, there was a span of 17 bases. The CDR3 is CASMLSISPGELFF. DNA of the CDR3: TGTGCCAGCATGCTTAGTATAAGTCCTGGGGAGCTGTTTTTT.

This clone showed up just once. The rearrangement joins TRBV6-6 to TRBJ1-2; tentative D call: TRBD1 (5 bases). Per germline, CDR1 MNHNY and CDR2 SVGAGI (reference sequence). This CDR3 comprises 14 residues. Trimming shortened V by 2 bases and J by 8 bases, and 15 bases separated the two germline ends. The CDR3 nucleotides read TGTGCCAGCAGTTACCTGGGGACTCAGAGGGGCTACACCTTC. Amino acid sequence: CASSYLGTQRGYTF.

J is TRBJ1-6 and V is TRBV7-3, with D possibly being TRBD1 (6 bases). The CDR3 has 13 residues. Looked up from germline, CDR1 is SGHTA and CDR2 is FQGTGA. Trimming removed 5 bases at V and 10 bases at J, with 12 bases between. The DNA of the CDR3 is TGTGCCAGCAGCCCAACAGGGAGATCACCCCTCCACTTT. This sequence encodes CASSPTGRSPLHF.